The rows below give T cell receptor beta chains drawn from one sample of a study of T cell repertoires in cytomegalovirus infection. TCRdb passed the reads through MiXCR, listing each CDR3 protein once. The table has roughly 720,000 distinct CDR3 sequences, 35% seen once; the top ten hold under 3%. The sample was PBMCs. The receptor source for this set is a human donor in good health (CMV status not recorded). Some clones in this sample may be carry-over from other donors' samples. CDR3s include the opening cysteine and the closing phenylalanine or tryptophan. The D gene is left open where the match is weak. Only part of the rows carry a size: once, few, many, or a class if the clone is expanded.

V gene	D gene	J gene	clone size	CDR3 DNA	CDR3 protein
TRBV2	.	TRBJ1-2	.	TGTGCCAGCAGTGGGGGACGGGGACATGTCCATGGCTACACCTTC	CASSGGRGHVHGYTF
TRBV29-1	TRBD2	TRBJ2-5	.	TGCAGCGTCGTGTTTGTGGGGGCGCGGGGGGGCCTGGAGACCCAGTACTTC	CSVVFVGARGGLETQYF
TRBV7-2	TRBD1	TRBJ1-2	many	TGTGCCAGCAGCCCGCAGGGGGCATTTAATGGCTACACCTTC	CASSPQGAFNGYTF
TRBV23-1	TRBD1	TRBJ2-2	.	TGCGCCAGCAGTCCGGCCGGGACAGCCGACCGAGGTGCGAACACCGGGGAGCTGTTTTTT	CASSPAGTADRGANTGELFF
TRBV12-3/TRBV12-4	.	TRBJ2-6	.	TGTGCCAGCAGTTTGTTTCGGGGGGCCTCTGGGGCCAACGTCCTGACTTTC	CASSLFRGASGANVLTF
TRBV6-6	.	TRBJ1-1	few	.	CASRARLSLDTEAFF
TRBV12-3/TRBV12-4	.	TRBJ2-1	.	TGTGCCAGCATGCCCGGACAGATCCTATCCAATGAGCAGTTCTTC	CASMPGQILSNEQFF
TRBV23-1	TRBD1	TRBJ1-5	few	TGCGCCATCAGACAGGGATTCAATCAGCCCCAGCATTTT	CAIRQGFNQPQHF
TRBV4-1	TRBD1	TRBJ1-2	.	TGCGCCAGCAGCCAAGATAGGGGGCATTCGATGGAGTACACCTTC	CASSQDRGHSMEYTF
TRBV7-2	.	TRBJ1-5	.	TGTGCCAGCAGCTTATCAATGGGCAATCAGCCCCAGCATTTT	CASSLSMGNQPQHF
TRBV5-1	.	TRBJ1-1	.	TGCGCCAGCAGCCCGGGACGGAGGGAGAACACTGAAGCTTTCTTT	CASSPGRRENTEAFF
TRBV3-1	.	TRBJ2-5	.	TGTGCCAGCAGCTTATTTCCCCGGGGGGCCTCGGAGACCCAGTACTTC	CASSLFPRGASETQYF
TRBV6-2/TRBV6-3	TRBD1	TRBJ1-6	few	TGTGCCAGCAGCCGCGGACAGGGGGCATCCTATAATTCACCCCTCCACTTT	CASSRGQGASYNSPLHF
TRBV6-1	.	TRBJ2-5	.	TGTGCCAGCAGTGAAGGGCAGGGTGGAGAGACCCAGTACTTC	CASSEGQGGETQYF